The rows below give T cell receptor beta chains drawn from one sample of a study of beta chain features in type 1 diabetes. Sequenced by immunoSEQ multiplex PCR; TCRdb stores in-frame clones only, minus some. The repertoire has 130,000 to 150,000 clones, 40% to 55% of them found once; the top ten carry under 0.45%. The sequencing sample was made of Tregs from blood. The source is a man in his late teens or twenties in good health. Each CDR3 is given with its conserved first and last residue. The D gene is left open where the match is weak. Where a row states a size, it is once, few, many or the class of an expanded clone; other rows omit it.

J,size,V,D,DNA,CDR3
TRBJ1-2,.,TRBV7-9,.,TGTGCCAGCGGCCCCCGTACAGGTTTCTATGGCTACACCTTC,CASGPRTGFYGYTF
TRBJ2-3,.,TRBV27,.,TGTGCCAGCAGTCTGTCCGGAGGGTCCACAGATACGCAGTATTTT,CASSLSGGSTDTQYF
TRBJ1-1,.,TRBV29-1,.,TGCAGCGTTGATGGGCGGGGGACTGAAGCTTTCTTT,CSVDGRGTEAFF
TRBJ1-2,few,TRBV11-2,.,TGTGCCAGCAGCTTAGATGCGTTCGGGGGCTACACCTTC,CASSLDAFGGYTF
TRBJ2-2,.,TRBV6-1,.,TGTGCCAGCAGTGGCACCGGGATCTACACCGGGGAGCTGTTTTTT,CASSGTGIYTGELFF
TRBJ2-2,.,TRBV4-3,.,TGCGCCAGCAGCGAAAGGGGTGCGCATTACACCGGGGAGCTGTTTTTT,CASSERGAHYTGELFF
TRBJ2-3,.,TRBV6-6,.,TGTGCCAGCAGTTACACAGCGATCAGAGGGGATACGCAGTATTTT,CASSYTAIRGDTQYF
TRBJ2-3,.,TRBV11-2,.,TGTGCCAGCAGCTCCAGGGTTACAGATACGCAGTATTTT,CASSSRVTDTQYF
TRBJ2-1,few,TRBV5-4,.,TGTGCCAGCAGCCAAGGTGCGGTGCAATCCTACAATGAGCAGTTCTTC,CASSQGAVQSYNEQFF
TRBJ2-7,.,TRBV6-6,.,TGTGCCAGCAGTTACTCCCCTAGGAACTCCTACGAGCAGTACTTC,CASSYSPRNSYEQYF
TRBJ2-1,.,TRBV7-9,.,TGTGCCAGCAGCTTTTTCGGAGCGAATGAGCAGTTCTTC,CASSFFGANEQFF
TRBJ1-5,.,TRBV2,.,TGTGCCAGCAGTGTGTATAGCAATCAGCCCCAGCATTTT,CASSVYSNQPQHF
TRBJ2-7,.,TRBV9,.,TGTGCCAGCAGCGTAGGCGAAGGGGCCCCCTACGAGCAGTACTTC,CASSVGEGAPYEQYF
TRBJ2-5,.,TRBV7-8,.,TGTGCCAGCAGCCCCGTCAGCGGAAAGTACCAAGAGACCCAGTACTTC,CASSPVSGKYQETQYF
TRBJ2-7,.,TRBV20-1,.,TGCAGTGCTAGCCAGGGCCACGAGCAGTACTTC,CSASQGHEQYF
TRBJ2-2,.,TRBV5-1,TRBD1,TGCGCCAGCAGCACCGGGACAGCGAACACCGGGGAGCTGTTTTTT,CASSTGTANTGELFF
TRBJ2-1,.,TRBV5-4,TRBD2,TGTGCCAGCAGCTTGGCTCGGGGTTCGGGAGGGCTCTACAATGAGCAGTTCTTC,CASSLARGSGGLYNEQFF
TRBJ1-1,few,TRBV14,TRBD1,TGTGCCAGCAGCCAAGGCAGGGGGCGACACACTGAAGCTTTCTTT,CASSQGRGRHTEAFF
TRBJ2-7,few,TRBV5-1,TRBD1,TGCGCCAGCCGGGACAGTACTTACGAGCAGTACTTC,CASRDSTYEQYF
TRBJ2-4,.,TRBV6-1,.,TGTGCCAGCAGTGGGGTCCTTATCTCGGGAGCGGCCAAAAACATTCAGTACTTC,CASSGVLISGAAKNIQYF
TRBJ1-1,.,TRBV10-3,TRBD1,TGTGCCATCAGTGAGCTTAGGGGACAGGCTTTCATGAACACTGAAGCTTTCTTT,CAISELRGQAFMNTEAFF
TRBJ2-3,.,TRBV19,.,TGTGCCAGTACCGGGTGGGATACGCAGTATTTT,CASTGWDTQYF
TRBJ2-7,.,TRBV19,TRBD1,TGTGCCAGTAGTCTCATCCGGGACAGGGCCTACGAGCAGTACTTC,CASSLIRDRAYEQYF
TRBJ2-3,.,TRBV18,.,TGTGCCAGCTCACCAACCCGGGGTGGAACAGATACGCAGTATTTT,CASSPTRGGTDTQYF
TRBJ1-2,few,TRBV7-2,.,TGTGCCAGCAGCTTAGAGTGGACAACTAACTATGGCTACACCTTC,CASSLEWTTNYGYTF
TRBJ1-4,.,TRBV11-2,.,TGTGCCAGCAGGGTTACGGGGGGCGCATCTGAAAAACTGTTTTTT,CASRVTGGASEKLFF
TRBJ1-1,few,TRBV5-5,TRBD1,TGTGCCAGCAGCGGGACAGGGGCGGTCACTGAAGCTTTCTTT,CASSGTGAVTEAFF
TRBJ2-3,.,TRBV10-3,TRBD1,TGTGCCATCAGGCCAAGTCTTAGGGGGCCGGCAGATACGCAGTATTTT,CAIRPSLRGPADTQYF
TRBJ1-5,few,TRBV18,.,TGTGCCAGCTCACGGGGGGAGAAGAGCAATCAGCCCCAGCATTTT,CASSRGEKSNQPQHF
TRBJ1-2,.,TRBV2,TRBD1,TGTGCCAGCAACCGGGACAGGGTAATATCGAGATATGGCTACACCTTC,CASNRDRVISRYGYTF
TRBJ2-3,few,TRBV5-1,.,TGCGCCAGCACTAGACAAGCGGGTGCGGATACGCAGTATTTT,CASTRQAGADTQYF
TRBJ1-2,few,TRBV4-3,.,TGCGCCAGCAGCTATCAACGGGAGGGCTACTATGGCTACACCTTC,CASSYQREGYYGYTF
TRBJ2-5,few,TRBV7-3,TRBD2,TGTGCCAGCAGCCCGGGACTAGCGGAAGAGACCCAGTACTTC,CASSPGLAEETQYF
TRBJ2-7,.,TRBV7-2,.,TGTGCCAGCGGAGGACTAACCTACGAGCAGTACTTC,CASGGLTYEQYF
TRBJ1-1,.,TRBV10-3,.,TGTGCCATCACCCAACGGGACACGAACACTGAAGCTTTCTTT,CAITQRDTNTEAFF
TRBJ1-4,few,TRBV9,.,TGTGCCAGCAGCATGGGACTTCCGAATGAAAAACTGTTTTTT,CASSMGLPNEKLFF
TRBJ1-1,few,TRBV9,.,TGTGCCAGCAGCGCAAGAGCGGGACTGAACACTGAAGCTTTCTTT,CASSARAGLNTEAFF
TRBJ2-5,few,TRBV15,TRBD2,TGTGCCACCAGCTTTAGCGGGACCGGCCCAGGGACCCAGTACTTC,CATSFSGTGPGTQYF
TRBJ1-2,.,TRBV28,TRBD1,TGTGCCAGCAGCCGGACAGGGGGAAATCTCTATGGCTACACCTTC,CASSRTGGNLYGYTF
TRBJ1-2,.,TRBV13,.,TGTGCCAGCAGCCCCCAAGGGGCCACCTATGGCTACACCTTC,CASSPQGATYGYTF
TRBJ2-7,once,TRBV28,.,TGTGCCAGCAGTATCGCCAGCTACGAGCAGTACTTC,CASSIASYEQYF
TRBJ1-1,few,TRBV19,.,TGTGCCAGTAGTCTACAGTTAAGTGAAGCTTTCTTT,CASSLQLSEAFF
TRBJ1-1,.,TRBV19,TRBD1,TGTGCCAGTACCACCGGACAGGGCGCTGAAGCTTTCTTT,CASTTGQGAEAFF
TRBJ1-5,few,TRBV29-1,TRBD1,TGCAGCGTTAGGACAGGGAATCAGCCCCAGCATTTT,CSVRTGNQPQHF
TRBJ2-7,few,TRBV29-1,TRBD1,TGCAGCGTCCTCACGGGACAGGGGGCCTACGAGCAGTACTTC,CSVLTGQGAYEQYF
TRBJ1-1,.,TRBV13,TRBD1,TGTGCCAGCAGCCGTACAGGGGTCGCTGAAGCTTTCTTT,CASSRTGVAEAFF
TRBJ2-5,.,TRBV15,TRBD1,TGTGCCACCAGCGGACAGGTAGAAAATCAAGAGACCCAGTACTTC,CATSGQVENQETQYF
TRBJ1-2,few,TRBV29-1,.,TGCAGCACACGGGAGGGCGGCGGCTATGGCTACACCTTC,CSTREGGGYGYTF
TRBJ2-3,few,TRBV4-2,TRBD2,TGTGCCAGCAGCCGACCCATGGGAAGCGGGGGCAGCACAGATACGCAGTATTTT,CASSRPMGSGGSTDTQYF
TRBJ1-6,.,TRBV10-3,TRBD1,TGTGCCATCAGTGAGCGGAGGACAGGGGGTTATAATTCACCCCTCCACTTT,CAISERRTGGYNSPLHF
TRBJ2-7,.,TRBV6-5,.,TGTGCCAGCAGCCGTGGGACTTCCGGCTCCTACGAGCAGTACTTC,CASSRGTSGSYEQYF
TRBJ2-1,few,TRBV18,.,TGTGCCAGCTCCCCGGGAGCAAATGAGCAGTTCTTC,CASSPGANEQFF
TRBJ1-2,.,TRBV7-9,.,TGTGCCAGCAGCTTAGGGGCCGGCCTCTATGGCTACACCTTC,CASSLGAGLYGYTF
TRBJ2-5,.,TRBV7-3,.,TGTGCCAGCAGGAACTCCCAGGGTGCCTACGAGACCCAGTACTTC,CASRNSQGAYETQYF